Listed below are T cell receptor beta chains from one sample, sequenced in a study of T-cell memory formation after mild COVID-19. TCRdb analysed the 5' RACE reads with MiXCR anew, one entry per CDR3 protein. This sample yields over 150,000 distinct CDR3 sequences, of which 13% are seen a single time; about 3.3% belongs to the top ten. The material sequenced was PBMCs or a T cell subset sorted from them (not recorded which). The source is a young man who had mild COVID-19 (a few samples of this study predate the infection). Cell type and time point are not known. The CDR3 runs from the conserved cysteine through the conserved F or W. A D gene is named only where the DNA matches it firmly. Clone size is stated in some rows and not others, as once, few, many or a class when expanded.

v_call	clone_size	j_call	d_call	cdr3_nt	cdr3_aa
TRBV7-2	few	TRBJ2-2	NA	TGTGCCAGCAGCCCCACGGTGAACACCGGGGAGCTGTTTTTT	CASSPTVNTGELFF
TRBV5-6	few	TRBJ2-5	NA	TGTGCCAGCAGCTTGTATTACCAGGGCGAGACCCAGTACTTC	CASSLYYQGETQYF
TRBV7-2	few	TRBJ2-3	NA	TGTGCCAGCAGCGCAGGCCCCACAGATACGCAGTATTTT	CASSAGPTDTQYF
TRBV11-2	NA	TRBJ1-2	TRBD1	TGTGCCAGCAGCGCCGGGACAGCTAACTATGGCTACACCTTC	CASSAGTANYGYTF
TRBV5-5	NA	TRBJ2-6	NA	TGTGCCAGCAGCCATCCGGGCTCTGGGGCCAACGTCCTGACTTTC	CASSHPGSGANVLTF
TRBV12-3/TRBV12-4	few	TRBJ2-2	NA	TGTGCCAGCAGTTTAAAGGTCGCGACGAACACCGGGGAGCTGTTTTTT	CASSLKVATNTGELFF
TRBV20-1	NA	TRBJ1-2	NA	TGCAGTGCTATGCTTCGTATGGGGAACTATGGCTACACCTTC	CSAMLRMGNYGYTF
TRBV7-6	few	TRBJ1-5	NA	TGTGCCAGCAGCTTAAACTCTGGGGGCGCGGGTCAGCCCCAGCATTTT	CASSLNSGGAGQPQHF
TRBV9	few	TRBJ1-1	NA	TGTGCCAGCAGCCTCCAGGCCGGGTCCGGCACTGAAGCTTTCTTT	CASSLQAGSGTEAFF
TRBV10-3	NA	TRBJ1-5	TRBD1	TGTGCCATCAGTGGACAGGGGATAGGGAATCAGCCCCAGCATTTT	CAISGQGIGNQPQHF
TRBV18	NA	TRBJ1-3	NA	TGTGCCAGCTCAGCACCACAGTCTGGAAACACCATATATTTT	CASSAPQSGNTIYF
TRBV6-1	NA	TRBJ2-1	TRBD1	TGTGCCAGCAGCCGGGACAGAAACAATGAGCAGTTCTTC	CASSRDRNNEQFF
TRBV7-2	many	TRBJ2-1	NA	TGTGCCAGCAGCTTAGCCCTTCCGGGCAATGAGCAGTTCTTC	CASSLALPGNEQFF
TRBV28	few	TRBJ2-3	NA	TGTGCCAGCAGACTCTCGGGACAGCAGTATTTT	CASRLSGQQYF
TRBV6-6	NA	TRBJ2-1	NA	TGTGCCAGCAGTTACCCAGGGGGGATCTCCTACAATGAGCAGTTCTTC	CASSYPGGISYNEQFF
TRBV28	NA	TRBJ2-5	TRBD1	TGTGCCAGCAGACGAGGACAGGGGCCCCAAGAGACCCAGTACTTC	CASRRGQGPQETQYF
TRBV28	NA	TRBJ2-6	NA	TGTGCCAGCAGCCTTAAGATCTCCGGGGCCAACGTCCTGACTTTC	CASSLKISGANVLTF
TRBV27	few	TRBJ1-6	NA	TGTGCCACCAAGGCCTTAGGGGTGGCGGGGGCTCGACCCACCCTCCACTTT	CATKALGVAGARPTLHF
TRBV20-1	few	TRBJ1-5	NA	TGCAGTGCTAGCGTAGGCCCTAGCAATCAGCCCCAGCATTTT	CSASVGPSNQPQHF
TRBV7-2	NA	TRBJ1-6	NA	TGTGCCAGCAGCTTAACATCCTCCTATAATTCACCCCTCCACTTT	CASSLTSSYNSPLHF
TRBV20-1	NA	TRBJ2-2	NA	TGCAGTGCTAAACAGGGCCTCACCGGGGAGCTGTTTTTT	CSAKQGLTGELFF
TRBV5-1	NA	TRBJ2-2	NA	TGCGCCAGCAGCGGAGGCAGGGCCACCGGGGAGCTGTTTTTT	CASSGGRATGELFF
TRBV4-1	medium-sized	TRBJ2-3	TRBD1	TGCGCCAGCAGCCAAGAGGGACAGGCTACAGATACGCAGTATTTT	CASSQEGQATDTQYF
TRBV7-9	few	TRBJ1-1	NA	TGTGCCAGCAGCTTAGGTCGCATGAACACTGAAGCTTTCTTT	CASSLGRMNTEAFF
TRBV6-2/TRBV6-3	NA	TRBJ2-3	TRBD2	TGTGCCAGCAGTTACTGGGGACTAGCGGCCACAGATACGCAGTATTTT	CASSYWGLAATDTQYF
TRBV5-1	NA	TRBJ2-3	TRBD2	TGCGCCAGCAGCTTAAGCGGGGCTAGCACAGATACGCAGTATTTT	CASSLSGASTDTQYF
TRBV7-9	NA	TRBJ1-2	TRBD1	TGTGCCAGCAGCTCCAGCGGGGGGACAGGCGCTGGCTACACCTTC	CASSSSGGTGAGYTF
TRBV7-8	NA	TRBJ2-7	NA	TGTGCCAGCAGCTCCGGGGCCAGGAACGAGCAGTACTTC	CASSSGARNEQYF
TRBV5-1	few	TRBJ1-1	NA	TGCGCCAGCAATGAAGGGACTAACACTGAAGCTTTCTTT	CASNEGTNTEAFF
TRBV9	NA	TRBJ1-1	NA	TGTGCCAGCAGTGGGGGGCAGGGGACTCTCGGCACTGAAGCTTTCTTT	CASSGGQGTLGTEAFF
TRBV7-2	NA	TRBJ2-2	NA	TGTGCCAGCAGCTTATACAACACCGGGGAGCTGTTTTTT	CASSLYNTGELFF
TRBV5-1	NA	TRBJ1-1	NA	TGCGCCAGCAGCTACGGTGACACTGAAGCTTTCTTT	CASSYGDTEAFF
TRBV10-2	NA	TRBJ2-5	NA	TGCGCCAGCAGTGAGTCTCCCAGGGAAGAGACCCAGTACTTC	CASSESPREETQYF
TRBV20-1	NA	TRBJ2-1	TRBD2	TGCAGTGTACCGGGGGGGAATGAGCAGTTCTTC	CSVPGGNEQFF
TRBV12-3/TRBV12-4	NA	TRBJ1-1	NA	TGTGCCAGCAGTCACCCGACGGAGAACACTGAAGCTTTCTTT	CASSHPTENTEAFF
TRBV2	few	TRBJ1-6	NA	TGTGCCAGCAGTGACGCAGTACTTTTATCCCTCCACTTT	CASSDAVLLSLHF
TRBV10-3	few	TRBJ2-3	NA	TGTGCCATCCATGGCGCCCGAGGGGATACGCAGTATTTT	CAIHGARGDTQYF
TRBV7-8	many	TRBJ1-5	NA	TGTGCCAGCGGAGGGAGCAATCAGCCCCAGCATTTT	CASGGSNQPQHF
TRBV9	few	TRBJ2-5	NA	TGTGCCAGCAGCGCCAAGGACGGCAGGTCGGAGACCCAGTACTTC	CASSAKDGRSETQYF
TRBV7-2	NA	TRBJ2-7	NA	TGTGCCAGCACCTCGACGGGGCATGGAGGCGAGCAGTACTTC	CASTSTGHGGEQYF
TRBV20-1	few	TRBJ2-3	TRBD2	TGCAGTGCCGGTAGCGGGGCCAGCACAGATACGCAGTATTTT	CSAGSGASTDTQYF
TRBV27	NA	TRBJ2-1	TRBD2	TGTGCCAGCAGGAGACTAGCGGGGAAGCACAATGAGCAGTTCTTC	CASRRLAGKHNEQFF
TRBV4-3	few	TRBJ2-7	NA	TGCGCCAGCAGCCAGAAGCGACATACCTACGAGCAGTACTTC	CASSQKRHTYEQYF
TRBV7-2	many	TRBJ2-1	NA	TGTGCCAGCAGCTTAGCCCGGGGGAGTGAGCAGTTCTTC	CASSLARGSEQFF
TRBV5-1	NA	TRBJ2-2	NA	TGCGCCAGCAGCTTGGCAGCTTACACCGGGGAGCTGTTTTTT	CASSLAAYTGELFF
TRBV20-1	NA	TRBJ2-3	NA	TGCAGTGCTAGAGATTCGAATAGCGGAGGGGTCACAGATACGCAGTATTTT	CSARDSNSGGVTDTQYF